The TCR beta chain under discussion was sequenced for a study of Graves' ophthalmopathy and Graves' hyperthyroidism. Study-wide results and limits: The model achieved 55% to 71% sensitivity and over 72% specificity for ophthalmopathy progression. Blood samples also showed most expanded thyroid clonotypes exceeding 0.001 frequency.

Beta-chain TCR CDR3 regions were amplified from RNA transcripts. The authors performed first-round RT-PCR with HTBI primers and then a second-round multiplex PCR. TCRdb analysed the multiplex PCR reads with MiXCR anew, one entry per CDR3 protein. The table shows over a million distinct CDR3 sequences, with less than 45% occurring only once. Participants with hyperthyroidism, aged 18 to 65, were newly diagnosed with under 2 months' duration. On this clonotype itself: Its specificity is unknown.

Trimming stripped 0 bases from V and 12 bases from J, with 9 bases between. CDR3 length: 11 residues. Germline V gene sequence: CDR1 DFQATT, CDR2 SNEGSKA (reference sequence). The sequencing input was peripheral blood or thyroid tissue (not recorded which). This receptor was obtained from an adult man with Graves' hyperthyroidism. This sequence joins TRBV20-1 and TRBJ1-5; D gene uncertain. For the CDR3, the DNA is TGCAGTGCTAGAGATCTACGGCTCCAGCATTTT. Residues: CSARDLRLQHF.